This TCR beta chain was found in a study of blood T cell repertoires in COVID-19. Here immunoSEQ multiplex PCR was the method, and the copy in TCRdb shows in-frame clones only, minus some. The sample yields a few hundred thousand clones, approximately 87% seen once. Trimming at V came to 9 bases and at J to 4 bases, leaving 10 bases not matched to a gene. The germline CDR1 and CDR2 sequences are MNHEY and SVGAGI. CDR3 length equals 15 residues. The genes are TRBV6-5 and TRBJ1-1, with 11 bases that match TRBD1. Sequencing was done on a sample of peripheral blood. This clonotype originated in a woman aged 45-65 years who had recovered from COVID-19. As DNA, the CDR3 is TGTGCCAGTATAAAACCGGGACAGGGGGGCACTGAAGCTTTCTTT. It yields the protein CASIKPGQGGTEAFF.